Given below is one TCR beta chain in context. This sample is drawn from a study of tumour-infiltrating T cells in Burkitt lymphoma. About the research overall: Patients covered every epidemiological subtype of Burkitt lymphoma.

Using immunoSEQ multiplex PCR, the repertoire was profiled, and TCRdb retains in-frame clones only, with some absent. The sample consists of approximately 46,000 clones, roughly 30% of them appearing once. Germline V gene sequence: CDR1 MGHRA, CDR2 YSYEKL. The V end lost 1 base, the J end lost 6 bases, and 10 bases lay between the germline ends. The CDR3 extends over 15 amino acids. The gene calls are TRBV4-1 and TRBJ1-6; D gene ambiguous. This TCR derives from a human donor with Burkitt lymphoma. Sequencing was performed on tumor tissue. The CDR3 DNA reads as TGCGCCAGCAGCCAAGGGTTCCGTAGTAATTCACCCCTCCACTTT. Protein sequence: CASSQGFRSNSPLHF.